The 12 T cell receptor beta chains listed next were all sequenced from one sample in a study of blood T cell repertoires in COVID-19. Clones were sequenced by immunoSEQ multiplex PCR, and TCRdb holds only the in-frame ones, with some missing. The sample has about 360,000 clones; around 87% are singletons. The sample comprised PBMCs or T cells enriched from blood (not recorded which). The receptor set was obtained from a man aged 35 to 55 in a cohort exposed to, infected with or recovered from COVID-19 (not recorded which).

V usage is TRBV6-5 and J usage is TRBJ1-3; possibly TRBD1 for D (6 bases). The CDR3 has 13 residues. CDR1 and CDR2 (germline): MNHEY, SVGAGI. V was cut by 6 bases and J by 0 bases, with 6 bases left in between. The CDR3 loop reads CASRTGSGNTIYF. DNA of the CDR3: TGTGCCAGCAGGACAGGCTCTGGAAACACCATATATTTT.

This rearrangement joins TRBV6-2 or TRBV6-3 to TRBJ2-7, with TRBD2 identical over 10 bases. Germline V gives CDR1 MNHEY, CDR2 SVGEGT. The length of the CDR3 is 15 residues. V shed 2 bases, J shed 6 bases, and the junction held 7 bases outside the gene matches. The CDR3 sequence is CASSYPSGRGGEQYF. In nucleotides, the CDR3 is TGTGCCAGCAGTTACCCCAGCGGGAGGGGAGGCGAGCAGTACTTC.

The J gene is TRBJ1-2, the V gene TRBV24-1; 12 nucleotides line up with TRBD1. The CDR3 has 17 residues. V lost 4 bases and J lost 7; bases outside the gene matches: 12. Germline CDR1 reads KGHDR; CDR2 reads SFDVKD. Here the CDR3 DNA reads TGTGCCACCAGTGAAAGTAGACCGGGACAGGGGGCAACTGGCTACACCTTC. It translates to CATSESRPGQGATGYTF.

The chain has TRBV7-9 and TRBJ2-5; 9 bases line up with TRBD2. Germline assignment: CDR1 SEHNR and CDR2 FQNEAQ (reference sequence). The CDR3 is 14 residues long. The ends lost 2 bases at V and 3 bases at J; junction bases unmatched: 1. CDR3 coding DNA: TGTGCCAGCAGCTTACGGACTAGCGAAGAGACCCAGTACTTC. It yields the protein CASSLRTSEETQYF.

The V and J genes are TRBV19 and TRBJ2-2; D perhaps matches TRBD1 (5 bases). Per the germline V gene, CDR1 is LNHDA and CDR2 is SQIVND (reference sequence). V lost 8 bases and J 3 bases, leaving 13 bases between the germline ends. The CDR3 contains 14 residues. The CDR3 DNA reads TGTGCCAGTGACCTGGGGCGCTACACCGGGGAGCTGTTTTTT. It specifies CASDLGRYTGELFF.

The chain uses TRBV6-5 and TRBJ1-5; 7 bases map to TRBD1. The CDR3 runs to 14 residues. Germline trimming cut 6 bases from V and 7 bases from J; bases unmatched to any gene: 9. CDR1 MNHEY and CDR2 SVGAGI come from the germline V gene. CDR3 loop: CASRGGGLVQPQHF. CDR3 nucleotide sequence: TGTGCCAGCAGAGGAGGGGGCCTGGTGCAGCCCCAGCATTTT.

The CDR3 bases are TGTGCCAGCTTGGACAGGGCGGAAGAGCAGTTCTTC. Its protein is CASLDRAEEQFF. The chain uses TRBV18 and TRBJ2-1; 8 bases align to TRBD1. J was trimmed by 10 bases and V by 7 bases; bases with no gene match: 6. This CDR3 has 12 residues. Germline V gene lookup returns CDR1 KGHSH and CDR2 LQKENI.

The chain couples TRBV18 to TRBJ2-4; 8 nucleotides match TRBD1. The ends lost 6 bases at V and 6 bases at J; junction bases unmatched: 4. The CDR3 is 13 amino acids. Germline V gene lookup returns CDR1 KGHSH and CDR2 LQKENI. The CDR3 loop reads CASSTDRGNIQYF. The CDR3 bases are TGTGCCAGCTCTACCGACAGGGGAAACATTCAGTACTTC.

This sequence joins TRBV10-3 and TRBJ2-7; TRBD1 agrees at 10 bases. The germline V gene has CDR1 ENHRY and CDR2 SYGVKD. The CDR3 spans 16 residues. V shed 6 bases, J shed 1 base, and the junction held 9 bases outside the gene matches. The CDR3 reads CAIRDGQGGFSYEQYF. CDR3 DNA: TGTGCCATCAGGGACGGACAGGGGGGTTTTTCCTACGAGCAGTACTTC.

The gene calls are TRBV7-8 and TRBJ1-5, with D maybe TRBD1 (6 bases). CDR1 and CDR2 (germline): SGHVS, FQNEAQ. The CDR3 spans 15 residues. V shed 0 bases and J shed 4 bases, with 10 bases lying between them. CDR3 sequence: CASSLAGTRNQPQHF. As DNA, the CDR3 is TGTGCCAGCAGCTTAGCCGGGACAAGGAATCAGCCCCAGCATTTT.

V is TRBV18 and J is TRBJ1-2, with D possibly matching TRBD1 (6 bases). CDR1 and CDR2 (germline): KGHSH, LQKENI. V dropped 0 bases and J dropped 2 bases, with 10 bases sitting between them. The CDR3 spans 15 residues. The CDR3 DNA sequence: TGTGCCAGCTCACCACCGAACACAGGGAACTATGGCTACACCTTC. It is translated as CASSPPNTGNYGYTF.

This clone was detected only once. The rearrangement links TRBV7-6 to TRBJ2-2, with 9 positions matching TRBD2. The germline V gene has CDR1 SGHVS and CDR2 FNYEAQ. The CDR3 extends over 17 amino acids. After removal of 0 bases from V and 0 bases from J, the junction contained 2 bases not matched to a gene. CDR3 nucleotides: TGTGCCAGCAGCTTAGCAAGACTAGCGGCGAACACCGGGGAGCTGTTTTTT. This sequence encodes CASSLARLAANTGELFF.